This T cell receptor (beta chain) was documented in a study of blood T cell repertoires in COVID-19. The CDR3 runs 15 residues. Germline values: CDR1 MNHEY, CDR2 SVGAGI. Trimming shortened V by 7 bases and J by 2 bases, and 12 bases separated the two germline ends. Method: immunoSEQ multiplex PCR; TCRdb's copy keeps in-frame clones and lacks some. The profile shows some 93,000 clones, roughly 80% of them singletons. This chain links TRBV6-5 with TRBJ2-6; weak D call: TRBD2 (7 bases). The material sequenced was peripheral blood. This TCR derives from a human donor in a cohort sampled during active COVID-19. CDR3: CASTEGGAGANVLTF. The CDR3 DNA is TGTGCCAGCACCGAAGGGGGGGCTGGGGCCAACGTCCTGACTTTC.